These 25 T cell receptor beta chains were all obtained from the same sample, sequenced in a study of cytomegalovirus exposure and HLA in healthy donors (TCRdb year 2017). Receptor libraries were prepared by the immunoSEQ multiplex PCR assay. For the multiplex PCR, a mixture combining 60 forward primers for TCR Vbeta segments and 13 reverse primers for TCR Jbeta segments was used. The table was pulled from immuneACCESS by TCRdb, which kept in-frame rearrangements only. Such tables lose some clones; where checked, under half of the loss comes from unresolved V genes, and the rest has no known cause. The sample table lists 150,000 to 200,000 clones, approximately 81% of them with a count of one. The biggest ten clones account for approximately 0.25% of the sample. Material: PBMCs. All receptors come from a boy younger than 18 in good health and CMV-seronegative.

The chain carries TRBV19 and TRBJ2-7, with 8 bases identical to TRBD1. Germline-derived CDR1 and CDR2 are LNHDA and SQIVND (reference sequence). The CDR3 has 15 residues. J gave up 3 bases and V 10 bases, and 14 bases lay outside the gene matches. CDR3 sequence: CATRGDSGGIYEQYF. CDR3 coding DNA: TGTGCCACCCGGGGCGACTCAGGGGGCATCTACGAGCAGTACTTC.

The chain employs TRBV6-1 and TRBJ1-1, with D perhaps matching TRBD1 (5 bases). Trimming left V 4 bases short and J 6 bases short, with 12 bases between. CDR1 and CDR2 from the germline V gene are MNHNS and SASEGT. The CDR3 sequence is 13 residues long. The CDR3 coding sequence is TGTGCCAGCAGTGGAAGGGGCGAAGCTGAAGCTTTCTTT. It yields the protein CASSGRGEAEAFF.

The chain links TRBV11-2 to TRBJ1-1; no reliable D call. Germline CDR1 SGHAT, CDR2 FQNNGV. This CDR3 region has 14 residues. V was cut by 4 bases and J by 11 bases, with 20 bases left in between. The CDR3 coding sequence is TGTGCCAGCAGCTCCCCGATCGGCGGGCGGGAGGCTTTCTTT. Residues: CASSSPIGGREAFF. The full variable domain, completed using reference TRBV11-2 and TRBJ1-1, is EAGVAQSPRYKIIEKRQSVAFWCNPISGHATLYWYQQILGQGPKLLIQFQNNGVVDDSQLPKDRFSAERLKGVDSTLKIQPAKLEDSAVYLCASSSPIGGREAFFGQGTRLTVV.

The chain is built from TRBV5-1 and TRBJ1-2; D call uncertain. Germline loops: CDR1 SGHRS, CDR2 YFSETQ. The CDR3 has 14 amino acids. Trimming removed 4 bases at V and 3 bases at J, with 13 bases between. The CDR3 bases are TGCGCCAGCAGCACCACGGGGAGGGACTATGGCTACACCTTC. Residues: CASSTTGRDYGYTF.

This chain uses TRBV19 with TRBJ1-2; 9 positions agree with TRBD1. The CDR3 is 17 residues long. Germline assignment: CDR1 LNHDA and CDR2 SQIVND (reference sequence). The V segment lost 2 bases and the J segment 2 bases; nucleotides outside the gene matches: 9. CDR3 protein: CASSIRAWGTGNYGYTF. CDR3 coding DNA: TGTGCCAGTAGTATACGGGCCTGGGGGACAGGGAACTATGGCTACACCTTC.

The CDR3 DNA follows: TGTGCCAGAGGGGTCCAAGAGACCCAGTACTTC. Translating it yields CARGVQETQYF. The chain combines TRBV2 with TRBJ2-5, with D possibly being TRBD1 (5 bases). Germline V CDR1 and CDR2: SNHLY, FYNNEI. The CDR3 is 11 amino acids. V dropped 9 bases and J dropped 1 base, with 6 bases sitting between them.

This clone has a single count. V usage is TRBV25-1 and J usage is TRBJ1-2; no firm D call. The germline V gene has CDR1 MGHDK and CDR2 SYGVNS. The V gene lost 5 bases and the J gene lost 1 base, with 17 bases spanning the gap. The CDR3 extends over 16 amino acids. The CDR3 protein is CASSNRASRSNYGYTF. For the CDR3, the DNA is TGTGCCAGCAGTAACCGTGCGAGTAGGAGTAACTATGGCTACACCTTC.

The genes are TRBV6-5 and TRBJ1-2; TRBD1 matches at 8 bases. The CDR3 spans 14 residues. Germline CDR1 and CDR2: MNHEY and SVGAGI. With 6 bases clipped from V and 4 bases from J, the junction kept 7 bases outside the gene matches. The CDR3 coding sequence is TGTGCCAGCAGGCTCAACAGGGGGAGCTATGGCTACACCTTC. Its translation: CASRLNRGSYGYTF.

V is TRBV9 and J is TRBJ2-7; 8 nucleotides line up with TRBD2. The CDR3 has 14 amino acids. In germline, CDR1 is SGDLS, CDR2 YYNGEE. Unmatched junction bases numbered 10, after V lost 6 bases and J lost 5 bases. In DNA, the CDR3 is TGTGCCAGCAAAAGGGGTCTAGCGGGTCACGAGCAGTACTTC. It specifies CASKRGLAGHEQYF.

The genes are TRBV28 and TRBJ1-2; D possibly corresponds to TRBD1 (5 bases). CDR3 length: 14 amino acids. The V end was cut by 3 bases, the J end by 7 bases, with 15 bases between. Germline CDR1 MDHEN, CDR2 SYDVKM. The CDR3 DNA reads TGTGCCAGCAGTTTGGGGCAGGACGCGCGTGGCTACACCTTC. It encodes CASSLGQDARGYTF.

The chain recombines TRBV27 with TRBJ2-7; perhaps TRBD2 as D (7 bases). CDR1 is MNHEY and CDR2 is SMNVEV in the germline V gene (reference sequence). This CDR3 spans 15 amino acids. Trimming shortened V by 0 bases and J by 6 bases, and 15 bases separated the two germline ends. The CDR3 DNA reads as TGTGCCAGCAGTTTATCGGGAGGGGGTATTAGCGAGCAGTACTTC. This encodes CASSLSGGGISEQYF.

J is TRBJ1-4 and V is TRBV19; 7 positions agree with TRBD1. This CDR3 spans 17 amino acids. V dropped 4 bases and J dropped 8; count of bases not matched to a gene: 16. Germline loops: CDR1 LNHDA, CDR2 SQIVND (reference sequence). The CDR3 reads CASSSWTGGESREKLFF. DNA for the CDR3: TGTGCCAGTAGTAGTTGGACAGGTGGCGAAAGTAGAGAAAAACTGTTTTTT.

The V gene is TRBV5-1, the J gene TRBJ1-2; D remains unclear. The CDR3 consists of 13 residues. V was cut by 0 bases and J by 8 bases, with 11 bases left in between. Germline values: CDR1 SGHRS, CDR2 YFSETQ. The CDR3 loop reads CASSLDLAAGYTF. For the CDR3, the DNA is TGCGCCAGCAGCTTGGACCTTGCCGCGGGCTACACCTTC.

CDR3 protein: CATAGGPQFADTQYF. CDR3 DNA: TGTGCCACCGCGGGGGGGCCACAATTCGCAGATACGCAGTATTTT. V is TRBV15 and J is TRBJ2-3; 9 bases map to TRBD2. Germline V gene sequence: CDR1 LNHNV, CDR2 YYDKDF (reference sequence). This CDR3 is built from 15 residues. Losses at the gene ends were 8 bases for V and 4 bases for J; bases not matched to a gene: 10.

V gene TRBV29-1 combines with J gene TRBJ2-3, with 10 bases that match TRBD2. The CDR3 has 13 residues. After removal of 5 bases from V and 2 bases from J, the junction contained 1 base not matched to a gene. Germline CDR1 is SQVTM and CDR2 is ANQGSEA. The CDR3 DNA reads TGCAGCGTTAGCGGGAGGGCCACAGATACGCAGTATTTT. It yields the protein CSVSGRATDTQYF.

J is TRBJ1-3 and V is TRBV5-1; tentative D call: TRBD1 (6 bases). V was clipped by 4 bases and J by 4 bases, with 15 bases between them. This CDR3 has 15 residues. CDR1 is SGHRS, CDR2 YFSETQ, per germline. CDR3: CASSPWTAWGNTIYF. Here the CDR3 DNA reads TGCGCCAGCAGCCCCTGGACAGCCTGGGGAAACACCATATATTTT.

For the CDR3, the DNA is TGTGCCAGCAGCGAAATAACAGGGGGGGCCGGGGAGCTGTTTTTT. Translating it yields CASSEITGGAGELFF. The gene calls are TRBV6-1 and TRBJ2-2; possible D gene TRBD1, 8 bases. This CDR3 contains 15 residues. V was clipped by 6 bases and J by 6 bases, with 17 bases between them. The V gene's germline CDR1 is MNHNS and CDR2 SASEGT.

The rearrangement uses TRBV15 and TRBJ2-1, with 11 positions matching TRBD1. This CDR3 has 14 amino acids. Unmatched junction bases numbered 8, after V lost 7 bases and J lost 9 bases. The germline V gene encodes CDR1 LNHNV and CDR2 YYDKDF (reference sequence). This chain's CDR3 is CATIVDRGRGEQFF. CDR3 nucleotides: TGTGCCACCATTGTGGACAGGGGGCGCGGTGAGCAGTTCTTC. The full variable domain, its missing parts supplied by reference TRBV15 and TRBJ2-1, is DAMVIQNPRYQVTQFGKPVTLSCSQTLNHNVMYWYQQKSSQAPKLLFHYYDKDFNNEADTPDNFQSRRPNTSFCFLDIRSPGLGDTAMYLCATIVDRGRGEQFFGPGTRLTVL.

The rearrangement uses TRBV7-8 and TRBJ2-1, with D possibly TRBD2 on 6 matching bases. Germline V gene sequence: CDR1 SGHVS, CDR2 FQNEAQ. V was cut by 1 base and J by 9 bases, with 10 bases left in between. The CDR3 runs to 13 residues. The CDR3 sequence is CASSLGLESEQFF. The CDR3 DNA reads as TGTGCCAGCAGCTTAGGACTAGAAAGTGAGCAGTTCTTC.

Here the CDR3 reads CASSVGWSGNQPQHF. CDR3 bases: TGTGCCAGCAGCGTAGGGTGGAGCGGCAATCAGCCCCAGCATTTT. The V gene is TRBV9, the J gene TRBJ1-5; D is unclear. The ends were cut back, 0 bases at V and 2 bases at J, with 9 bases in the middle. In germline, CDR1 is SGDLS, CDR2 YYNGEE. The CDR3 is 15 amino acids.

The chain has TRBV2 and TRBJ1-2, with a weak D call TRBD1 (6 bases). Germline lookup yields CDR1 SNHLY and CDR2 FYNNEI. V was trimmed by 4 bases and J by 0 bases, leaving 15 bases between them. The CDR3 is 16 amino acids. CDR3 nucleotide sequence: TGTGCCAGCAGTGGGACAGCAGGCCCTACTAACTATGGCTACACCTTC. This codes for CASSGTAGPTNYGYTF.

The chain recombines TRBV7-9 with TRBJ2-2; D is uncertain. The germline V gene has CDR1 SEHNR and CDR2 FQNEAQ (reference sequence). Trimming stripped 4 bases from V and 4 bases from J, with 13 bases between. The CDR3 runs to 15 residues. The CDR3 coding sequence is TGTGCCAGCAGCTCCCGAGGCGGCCCCACCGGGGAGCTGTTTTTT. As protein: CASSSRGGPTGELFF.

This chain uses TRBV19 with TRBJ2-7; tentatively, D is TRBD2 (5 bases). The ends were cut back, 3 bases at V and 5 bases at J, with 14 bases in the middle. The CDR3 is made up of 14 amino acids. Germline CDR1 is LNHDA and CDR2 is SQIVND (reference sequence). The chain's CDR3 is CASSIAEGWNEQYF. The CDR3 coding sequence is TGTGCCAGTAGTATTGCCGAGGGCTGGAACGAGCAGTACTTC.

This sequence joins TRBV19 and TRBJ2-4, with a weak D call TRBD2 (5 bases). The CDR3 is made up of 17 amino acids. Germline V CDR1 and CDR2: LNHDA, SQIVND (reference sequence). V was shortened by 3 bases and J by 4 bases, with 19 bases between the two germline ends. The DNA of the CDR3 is TGTGCCAGTAGTATCGGTCAGTGGGAGCTAGTAAAAAACATTCAGTACTTC. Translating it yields CASSIGQWELVKNIQYF.

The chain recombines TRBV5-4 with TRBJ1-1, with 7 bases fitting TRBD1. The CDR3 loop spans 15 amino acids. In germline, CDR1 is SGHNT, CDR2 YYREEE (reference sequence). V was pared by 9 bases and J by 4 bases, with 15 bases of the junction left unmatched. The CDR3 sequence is CATQKGASGVTEAFF. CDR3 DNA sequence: TGTGCCACCCAAAAGGGGGCGTCGGGGGTCACTGAAGCTTTCTTT.